This TCR beta chain was captured by sequencing in a study of Graves' ophthalmopathy and Graves' hyperthyroidism. Findings of the study overall: The majority of expanded thyroid clonotypes above 0.001 frequency also occurred in blood.

Concerning this clonotype: The antigen is not known.

From RNA, the CDR3 regions of TCR beta chains were amplified and sequenced. The first round was an RT-PCR with HTBI primers, and the second round was a multiplex PCR. TCRdb re-called the multiplex PCR reads through MiXCR, storing one row per CDR3 protein. The data hold over a million distinct CDR3 sequences, with roughly 35% observed a single time. The junction had 6 bases not matched to a gene; V was cut back by 4 bases and J by 7 bases. The CDR3 is made up of 14 amino acids. Germline CDR1 reads PRHDT; CDR2 reads FYEKMQ (reference sequence). Recruitment covered hyperthyroidism patients aged 18 to 65 whose new diagnosis was of under 2 months' duration. Other autoimmune diseases, uncontrolled infections, pregnancy or lactation ruled patients out of participation. The diagnosis combined clinical symptoms, thyroxine, TRAb, thyroid ultrasound and orbital computed tomography scans.

This clonotype was obtained from an adult man with Graves' hyperthyroidism. V is TRBV13 and J is TRBJ2-7; 11 positions match TRBD1. Sequenced material: peripheral blood or thyroid tissue (not recorded which). The CDR3 sequence: CASSSYGTGGEQYF. In nucleotides, the CDR3 is TGTGCCAGCAGCTCATACGGGACAGGGGGGGAGCAGTACTTC.